The subject of this entry is one TCR beta chain. The antigen is unknown. A read error may account for a junction end that differs from germline. MiXCR, run by TCRdb on the multiplex PCR reads, gives a single entry per CDR3 protein. The table includes over 250,000 distinct CDR3 sequences, over 30% detected once. The lymph nodes were axillary draining lymph nodes from breast cancer patients. This sample was taken from a study of breast tumors, draining lymph nodes, adjacent tissues. Overall study findings and caveats: Findings are consistent with lymph node origin and intratumoral expansion of most tumor T cells. Tumor repertoires ranked between lymph nodes and nontumor tissue in diversity, with V and J gene preferences.

The clonotype was recovered from a female donor with breast cancer. Some clones in this sample may be carry-over from other donors' samples. Material: axillary lymph node tissue.

The CDR3 coding sequence is TGTGCCGGCAGTTGGGCAGGGGCGGTCGGGGAGCTGTTTTTT. Translating it yields CAGSWAGAVGELFF. The chain joins TRBV27 to TRBJ2-2; possible D gene TRBD1, 6 bases. CDR3 length equals 14 residues. CDR1 and CDR2 from the germline V gene are MNHEY and SMNVEV (reference sequence).